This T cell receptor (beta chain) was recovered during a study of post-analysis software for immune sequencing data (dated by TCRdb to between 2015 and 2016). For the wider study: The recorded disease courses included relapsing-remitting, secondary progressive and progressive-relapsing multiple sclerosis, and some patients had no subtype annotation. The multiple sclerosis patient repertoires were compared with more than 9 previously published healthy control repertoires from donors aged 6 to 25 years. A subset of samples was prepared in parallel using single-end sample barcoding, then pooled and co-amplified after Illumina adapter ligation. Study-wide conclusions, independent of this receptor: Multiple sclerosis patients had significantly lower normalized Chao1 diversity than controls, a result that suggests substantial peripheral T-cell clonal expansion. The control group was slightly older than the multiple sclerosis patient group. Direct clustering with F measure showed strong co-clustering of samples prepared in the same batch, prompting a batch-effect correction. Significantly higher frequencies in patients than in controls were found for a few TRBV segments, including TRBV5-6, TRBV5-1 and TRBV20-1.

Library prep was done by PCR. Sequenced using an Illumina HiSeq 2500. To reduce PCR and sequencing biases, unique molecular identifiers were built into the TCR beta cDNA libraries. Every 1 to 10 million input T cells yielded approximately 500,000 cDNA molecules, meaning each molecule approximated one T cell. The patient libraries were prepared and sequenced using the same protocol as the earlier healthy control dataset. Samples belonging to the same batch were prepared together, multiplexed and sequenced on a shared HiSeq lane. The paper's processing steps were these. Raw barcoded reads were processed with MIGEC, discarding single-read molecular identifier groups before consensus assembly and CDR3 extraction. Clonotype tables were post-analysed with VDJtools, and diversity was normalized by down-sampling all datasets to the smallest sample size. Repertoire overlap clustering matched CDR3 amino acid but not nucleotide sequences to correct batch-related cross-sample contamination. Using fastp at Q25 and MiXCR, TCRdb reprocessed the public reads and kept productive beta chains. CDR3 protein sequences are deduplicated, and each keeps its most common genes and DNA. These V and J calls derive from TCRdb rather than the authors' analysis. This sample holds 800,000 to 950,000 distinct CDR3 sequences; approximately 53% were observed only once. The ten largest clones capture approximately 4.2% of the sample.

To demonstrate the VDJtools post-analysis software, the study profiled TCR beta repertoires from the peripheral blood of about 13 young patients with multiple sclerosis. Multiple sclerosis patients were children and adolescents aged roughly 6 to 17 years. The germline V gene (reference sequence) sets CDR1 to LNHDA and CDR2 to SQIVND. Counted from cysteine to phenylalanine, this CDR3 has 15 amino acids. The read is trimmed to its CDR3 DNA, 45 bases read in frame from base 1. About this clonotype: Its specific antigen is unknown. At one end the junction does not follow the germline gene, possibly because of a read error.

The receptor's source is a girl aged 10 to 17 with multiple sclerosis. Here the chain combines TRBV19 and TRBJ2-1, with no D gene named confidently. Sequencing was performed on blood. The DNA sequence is TGTGCCAGTAGCACCTTGGTGCAGGTGTGGAATGTGCAGTTCTTC. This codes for CASSTLVQVWNVQFF.